This T cell receptor beta chain was captured by sequencing in a study of T cells in pancreatic ductal adenocarcinoma. Comment on this clone: Its specificity is unknown.

Data came from immunoSEQ multiplex PCR; TCRdb stores just in-frame clones and leaves some out. The sample lists 31,000 or so clones, just over 90% occurring once. Germline trimming cut 3 bases from V and 6 bases from J; bases unmatched to any gene: 6. Germline V CDR1 and CDR2: MDHEN, SYDVKM. CDR3 length: 15 residues. The selected patients with pancreatic ductal adenocarcinoma had surgery but no neoadjuvant therapy. Study-wide results and caveats: Tumor samples had fewer productive templates and around 7.2-fold fewer unique clonotypes than blood. Tumor and blood clonality did not differ significantly, about 0.11 versus 0.072. Comparisons of tumor and blood clonality may show falsely lower tumor diversity. The resected pancreatic cancer cohort was biased toward the minority with early-stage disease.

The chain links TRBV28 to TRBJ2-1; 9 bases map to TRBD2. Sequenced material: PBMCs. The receptor was derived from a human donor with pancreatic ductal adenocarcinoma. The CDR3 loop is CASSLVGSGSNEQFF. The CDR3 nucleotides read TGTGCCAGCAGTTTGGTTGGTAGCGGGAGCAATGAGCAGTTCTTC.